Described below is a single T cell receptor (beta chain) sequence and its context. Its antigen remains unidentified. V lost 3 bases and J 2 bases, leaving 11 bases between the germline ends. Germline CDR1 and CDR2: KGHSH and LQKENI. This CDR3 contains 14 residues. This sample was included in a study of T cells in narcolepsy. For the study at large: Donors had narcolepsy type 1 or type 2, or were healthy controls.

The repertoire was sequenced with immunoSEQ multiplex PCR; TCRdb's copy has only in-frame clones and lacks some. The sample lists about 36,000 clones; 81% were seen once. Study-level findings and limits: In some patient and control memory CD4+ samples, autoreactive clones were absent.

The source of this sequence is a human donor in good health. The J gene is TRBJ2-7, the V gene TRBV18; D gene ambiguous. The specimen was memory (CD45RA-) CD4+ T cells from blood. The CDR3 bases are TGTGCCAGCTCACCCAGCAGGTCCACCTACGAGCAGTACTTC. This translates into CASSPSRSTYEQYF.